This paragraph reports one TCR beta chain. Generated by immunoSEQ multiplex PCR, the TCRdb table keeps only in-frame clones and is missing some. Of 56,000 or so clones listed, approximately 92% were seen once; the top ten hold about 1%. This entry comes from a study of cytomegalovirus exposure and HLA in healthy donors. Per germline, CDR1 SEHNR and CDR2 FQNEAQ (reference sequence). Trimming stripped 6 bases from V and 2 bases from J, with 17 bases between. The CDR3 is 15 residues long. The rearrangement joins TRBV7-9 to TRBJ2-7; the D gene is possibly TRBD1 (6 bases). Sequences were obtained from PBMCs. The TCR sequence derives from a man aged 18 to 35 in good health and CMV-seronegative. CDR3 nucleotide sequence: TGTGCCAGCAGAGCCACCAGGGGATCCCCCTACGAGCAGTACTTC. This gives the protein CASRATRGSPYEQYF.